This T cell receptor beta chain came from a study of response to subunit inactivated influenza vaccine. Whole-study findings and limits: After each seasonal influenza vaccination, few new T cells are recruited, the authors suggested.

Each CDR3 protein gets one entry after TCRdb re-called the RT-PCR reads with MiXCR. There are under 750,000 distinct CDR3 sequences in the sample; 10% to 15% occur only once, and roughly 10% lies in the top ten. This CDR3 is built from 16 residues. V dropped 5 bases and J dropped 5; count of bases not matched to a gene: 13. The germline V gene has CDR1 SEHNR and CDR2 FQNEAQ (reference sequence). This clonotype was detected a few times. Its antigen is not known. The V gene is TRBV7-9, the J gene TRBJ2-3, with TRBD2 matching over 7 bases. This clonotype was obtained from a man in his fifties or sixties who received an inactivated influenza vaccine. The source material was PBMCs from blood, sampled on the day of vaccination. The CDR3 sequence is CASSRPGGSVEDTQYF. The CDR3 nucleotides are TGTGCCAGCAGCCGCCCTGGCGGGAGTGTTGAAGATACGCAGTATTTT. The full variable domain, completed using reference TRBV7-9 and TRBJ2-3, is DTGVSQNPRHKITKRGQNVTFRCDPISEHNRLYWYRQTLGQGPEFLTYFQNEAQLEKSRLLSDRFSAERPKGSFSTLEIQRTEQGDSAMYLCASSRPGGSVEDTQYFGPGTRLTVL.